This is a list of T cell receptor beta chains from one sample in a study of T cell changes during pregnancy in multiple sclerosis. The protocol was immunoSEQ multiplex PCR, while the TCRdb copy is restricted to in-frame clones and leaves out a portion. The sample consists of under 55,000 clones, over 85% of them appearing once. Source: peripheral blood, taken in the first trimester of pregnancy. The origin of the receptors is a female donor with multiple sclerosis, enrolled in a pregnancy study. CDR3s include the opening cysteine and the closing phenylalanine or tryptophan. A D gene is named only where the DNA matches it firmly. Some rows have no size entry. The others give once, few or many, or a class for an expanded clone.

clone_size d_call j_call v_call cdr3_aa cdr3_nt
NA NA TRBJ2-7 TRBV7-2 CASSSNRVSYEQYF TGTGCCAGCAGCTCGAACAGGGTTTCCTACGAGCAGTACTTC
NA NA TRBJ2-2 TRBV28 CASSLQGGNTGELFF TGTGCCAGCAGTTTACAGGGGGGGAACACCGGGGAGCTGTTTTTT
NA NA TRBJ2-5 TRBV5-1 CASRIGQQETQYF TGCGCCAGCAGAATCGGACAGCAAGAGACCCAGTACTTC
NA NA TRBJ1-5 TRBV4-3 CASSQDSFNQPQHF TGCGCCAGCAGCCAGGACTCTTTCAATCAGCCCCAGCATTTT
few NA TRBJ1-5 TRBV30 CAWSVSGPQPQHF TGTGCCTGGAGTGTATCTGGGCCTCAGCCCCAGCATTTT
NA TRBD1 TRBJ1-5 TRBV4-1 CASSQTPDRGNQPQHF TGCGCCAGCAGCCAAACTCCCGACAGGGGGAATCAGCCCCAGCATTTT
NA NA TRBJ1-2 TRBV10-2 CASSDLEAAYGYTF TGCGCCAGCAGTGATCTCGAGGCAGCGTATGGCTACACCTTC
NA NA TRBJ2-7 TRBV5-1 CASSLSGIPSGQYF TGCGCCAGCTCCCTTTCGGGAATCCCCTCGGGGCAGTACTTC
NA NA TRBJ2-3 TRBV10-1 CASSENLVTDTQYF TGCGCCAGCAGTGAGAATCTAGTTACAGATACGCAGTATTTT
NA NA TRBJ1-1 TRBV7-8 CASRGTPASTEAFF TGTGCCAGCAGGGGGACTCCGGCCAGCACTGAAGCTTTCTTT
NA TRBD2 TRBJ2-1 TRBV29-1 CSGVLAGGEQFF TGCAGCGGGGTTCTAGCGGGGGGAGAGCAGTTCTTC
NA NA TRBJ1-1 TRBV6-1 CASSETSGPEAFF TGTGCCAGCAGTGAAACGTCAGGGCCTGAAGCTTTCTTT
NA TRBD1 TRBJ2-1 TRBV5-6 CASSPEGQGGRNEQFF TGTGCCAGCAGCCCAGAGGGACAGGGTGGGCGGAATGAGCAGTTCTTC
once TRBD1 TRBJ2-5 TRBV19 CASSSPWTGLRETQYF TGTGCCAGTAGTAGCCCTTGGACAGGGTTGAGGGAGACCCAGTACTTC
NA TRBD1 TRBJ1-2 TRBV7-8 CASSFGDRAFNGYTF TGTGCCAGCAGCTTTGGGGACAGGGCCTTTAATGGCTACACCTTC
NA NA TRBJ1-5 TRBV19 CASSIYNQPQHF TGTGCCAGTAGTATATACAATCAGCCCCAGCATTTT
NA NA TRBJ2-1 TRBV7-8 CASSLVNNEQFF TGTGCCAGCAGCTTAGTAAACAATGAGCAGTTCTTC
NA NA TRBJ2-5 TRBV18 CASSPPSPGAPSNWETQYF TGTGCCAGCTCACCACCGTCTCCAGGGGCCCCGTCGAATTGGGAGACCCAGTACTTC
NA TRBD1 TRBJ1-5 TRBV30 CAWSRGTGENRPQHF TGTGCCTGGAGTAGGGGGACAGGTGAGAATCGGCCCCAGCATTTT
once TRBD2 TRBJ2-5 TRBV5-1 CASSSEGAGGRETQYF TGCGCCAGCAGCTCGGAGGGAGCGGGGGGGCGAGAGACCCAGTACTTC
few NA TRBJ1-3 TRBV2 CASTTLLSGNTIYF TGTGCCAGCACCACATTGCTCTCTGGAAACACCATATATTTT
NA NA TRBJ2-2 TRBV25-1 CASSDPTQDGELFF TGTGCCAGCAGTGACCCCACCCAGGACGGGGAGCTGTTTTTT
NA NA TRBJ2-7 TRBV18 CASSPADHRTYEQYF TGTGCCAGCTCACCAGCAGACCACAGAACCTACGAGCAGTACTTC
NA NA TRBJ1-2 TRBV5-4 CASSLLKGGGANYGYTF TGTGCCAGCAGCTTGTTGAAGGGCGGGGGAGCTAACTATGGCTACACCTTC
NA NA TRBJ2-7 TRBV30 CAWYDVGSYEQYF TGTGCCTGGTATGACGTGGGCAGCTACGAGCAGTACTTC
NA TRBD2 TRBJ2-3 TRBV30 CAWSSWSGGLDTQYF TGTGCCTGGAGTAGCTGGAGCGGGGGGCTGGATACGCAGTATTTT
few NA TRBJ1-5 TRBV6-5 CASSSSNVVMPQHF TGTGCCAGCAGTTCATCTAACGTAGTAATGCCCCAGCATTTT
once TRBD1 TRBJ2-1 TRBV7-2 CASSPNRGNEQFF TGTGCCAGCAGTCCTAACAGGGGGAATGAGCAGTTCTTC
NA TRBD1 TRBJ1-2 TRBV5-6 CASSLVGTGGYTF TGTGCCAGCAGCTTGGTGGGGACAGGCGGCTACACCTTC
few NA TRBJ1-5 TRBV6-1 CASSEEGGGNQPQHF TGTGCCAGCAGTGAAGAGGGAGGGGGGAATCAGCCCCAGCATTTT
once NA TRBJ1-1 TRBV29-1 CSVNRDQNTEAFF TGCAGCGTGAACAGGGATCAGAACACTGAAGCTTTCTTT
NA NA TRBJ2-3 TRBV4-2 CASSQGPGGTDTQYF TGTGCCAGCAGCCAGGGACCTGGGGGGACAGATACGCAGTATTTT
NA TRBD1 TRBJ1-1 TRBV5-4 CASSYSGTGYTEAFF TGTGCCAGCAGCTATTCCGGGACAGGCTACACTGAAGCTTTCTTT
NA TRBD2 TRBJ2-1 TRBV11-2 CASSLGLRGSYNEQFF TGTGCCAGCAGCTTAGGTTTGCGGGGGTCCTACAATGAGCAGTTCTTC
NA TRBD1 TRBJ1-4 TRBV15 CATSRDLSGTGEEKLFF TGTGCCACCAGCAGAGATCTCTCCGGGACAGGGGAAGAAAAACTGTTTTTT
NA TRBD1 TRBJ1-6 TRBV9 CASSPRQGTDSPLHF TGTGCCAGCAGCCCCCGACAGGGTACGGATTCACCCCTCCACTTT
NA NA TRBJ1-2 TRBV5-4 CASSLGARTGINYGYTF TGTGCCAGCAGCTTGGGGGCCCGTACAGGGATTAACTATGGCTACACCTTC
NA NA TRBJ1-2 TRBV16 CASSPQGTHYGYTF TGTGCCAGCAGCCCACAGGGTACTCACTATGGCTACACCTTC
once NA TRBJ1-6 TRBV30 CACEGGGPYNSPLHF TGTGCCTGCGAAGGGGGGGGTCCCTATAATTCACCCCTCCACTTT
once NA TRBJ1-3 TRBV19 CASSPPVSGNTIYF TGTGCCAGTAGTCCCCCGGTCTCTGGAAACACCATATATTTT
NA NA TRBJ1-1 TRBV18 CASSATQGFDTEAFF TGTGCCAGCTCGGCAACTCAGGGGTTTGACACTGAAGCTTTCTTT
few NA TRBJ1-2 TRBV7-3 CASSSPGGEGYGGYTF TGTGCCAGCAGCTCCCCCGGAGGCGAGGGATACGGTGGCTACACCTTC
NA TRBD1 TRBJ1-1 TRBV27 CASVDRGNTEAFF TGTGCCAGTGTAGACAGGGGCAACACTGAAGCTTTCTTT
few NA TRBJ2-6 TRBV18 CASSPIRSGANVLTF TGTGCCAGCTCACCAATCCGCTCTGGGGCCAACGTCCTGACTTTC
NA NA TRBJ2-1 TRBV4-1 CASSHQILELGGPYNEQFF TGCGCCAGCAGCCACCAAATCCTAGAGCTCGGAGGCCCCTACAATGAGCAGTTCTTC
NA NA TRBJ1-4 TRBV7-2 CASSLVGQDNEKLFF TGTGCCAGCAGCTTAGTAGGCCAGGATAATGAAAAACTGTTTTTT
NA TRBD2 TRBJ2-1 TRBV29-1 CSVLGGGDSYNEQFF TGCAGCGTCCTAGGCGGGGGGGACTCCTACAATGAGCAGTTCTTC
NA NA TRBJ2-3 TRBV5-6 CASSFRGQGGDTQYF TGTGCCAGCAGCTTTAGGGGGCAAGGGGGGGATACGCAGTATTTT
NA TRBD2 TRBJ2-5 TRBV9 CARPEAGGLETQYF TGTGCCAGACCCGAAGCGGGGGGTCTTGAGACCCAGTACTTC
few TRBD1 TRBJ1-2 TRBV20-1 CSANRGEGYTF TGCAGTGCGAACAGGGGTGAAGGCTACACCTTC
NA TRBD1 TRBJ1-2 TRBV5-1 CASKGGTGYGYTF TGCGCCAGCAAGGGTGGGACAGGCTATGGCTACACCTTC
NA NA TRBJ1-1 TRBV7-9 CASSLQDSTEAFF TGTGCCAGCAGCCTCCAGGACAGCACTGAAGCTTTCTTT
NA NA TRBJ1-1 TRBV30 CAWSVLGATEAFF TGTGCCTGGAGTGTCCTTGGGGCCACTGAAGCTTTCTTT
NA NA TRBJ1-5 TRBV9 CASSVVQGRGQPQHF TGTGCCAGCAGCGTAGTACAGGGTCGAGGTCAGCCCCAGCATTTT
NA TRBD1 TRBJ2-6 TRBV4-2 CASSQESGGSGANVLTF TGTGCCAGCAGCCAAGAGTCAGGGGGCTCTGGGGCCAACGTCCTGACTTTC
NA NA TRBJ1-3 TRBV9 CASSVVGAVAGNTIYF TGTGCCAGCAGCGTAGTGGGGGCAGTTGCCGGAAACACCATATATTTT
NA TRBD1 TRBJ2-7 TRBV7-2 CASSYGTGGNYEQYF TGTGCCAGCAGCTACGGGACAGGGGGGAATTACGAGCAGTACTTC
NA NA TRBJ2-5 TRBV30 CAWRGGPQETQYF TGTGCCTGGAGAGGGGGACCTCAAGAGACCCAGTACTTC
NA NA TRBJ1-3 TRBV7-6 CASSYRARERPNTIYF TGTGCCAGCAGCTACCGGGCCAGGGAACGGCCGAACACCATATATTTT